These 18 T cell receptor beta chains originate from one sample sequenced in a study of blood T cell repertoires in COVID-19. This table comes from immunoSEQ multiplex PCR, and its TCRdb copy is limited to in-frame clones, with some not included. The table lists 400,000 to 550,000 clones, roughly 89% of them singletons. The sequenced sample was peripheral blood. The receptors stem from a young woman with acute or convalescent COVID-19.

The chain is built from TRBV7-3 and TRBJ2-3; 9 bases are shared with TRBD1. V shed 5 bases, J shed 5 bases, and the junction held 17 bases outside the gene matches. Germline V lookup: CDR1 SGHTA, CDR2 FQGTGA. The CDR3 contains 18 residues. CDR3 residues: CASSLAPGTGSAGDTQYF. The CDR3 DNA reads TGTGCCAGCAGCCTAGCCCCCGGGACAGGGTCGGCCGGAGATACGCAGTATTTT. Drawing the rest from reference TRBV7-3 and TRBJ2-3, the complete variable domain is GAGVSQTPSNKVTEKGKYVELRCDPISGHTALYWYRQSLGQGPEFLIYFQGTGAADDSGLPNDRFFAVRPEGSVSTLKIQRTERGDSAVYLCASSLAPGTGSAGDTQYFGPGTRLTVL.

The genes are TRBV7-9 and TRBJ2-1; perhaps TRBD1 as D (7 bases). The CDR3 runs to 16 residues. V lost 9 bases to trimming and J lost 6 bases, with 24 bases between them. Germline assignment: CDR1 SEHNR and CDR2 FQNEAQ (reference sequence). The CDR3 DNA reads as TGTGCCAGTACGGGGGCGGCGACAGGGTGGGGCAATGAGCAGTTCTTC. It is translated as CASTGAATGWGNEQFF.

The chain uses TRBV11-3 and TRBJ2-2; D possibly corresponds to TRBD2 (6 bases). Trimming cost V 3 bases and J 6 bases, with 8 bases left between them. Germline-derived CDR1 and CDR2 are SGHNT and YENEEA. CDR3 length: 13 amino acids. The CDR3, as DNA: TGTGCCAGCAGCTTCGGGGGTCCCGGGGAGCTGTTTTTT. Translating gives CASSFGGPGELFF.

This clone has only one observation. The chain recombines TRBV3-1 (or the pseudogene TRBV3-2) with TRBJ1-2; perhaps TRBD1 as D (6 bases). The CDR3 length is 14 residues. V was shortened by 2 bases and J by 4 bases, with 11 bases between the two germline ends. The V gene's germline CDR1 is LGHDT and CDR2 YNNKEL (reference sequence). The CDR3 nucleotides read TGTGCCAGCAGCCAACGGGGGGCCGGCTATGGCTACACCTTC. As protein: CASSQRGAGYGYTF.

CDR3 in amino acids: CASSEGLPDTWVSYEQYF. The CDR3 DNA follows: TGTGCCAGCAGTGAAGGGCTTCCGGACACCTGGGTCTCCTACGAGCAGTACTTC. The gene calls are TRBV6-1 and TRBJ2-7; maybe TRBD1 (5 bases). Trimming removed 1 base from V and 0 bases from J, with 19 bases in between. Germline-derived CDR1 and CDR2 are MNHNS and SASEGT. CDR3 length equals 18 residues.

The DNA for the CDR3 is TGTGCCAGTACCCCACCCCTCTTGAGCGGGGGGGCGGTCACCGGGGAGCTGTTTTTT. Translating it yields CASTPPLLSGGAVTGELFF. This chain joins TRBV19 and TRBJ2-2, with 10 bases aligning to TRBD2. V lost 7 bases and J lost 4; bases outside the gene matches: 18. The germline V gene has CDR1 LNHDA and CDR2 SQIVND (reference sequence). The CDR3 loop spans 19 amino acids.

The gene calls are TRBV28 and TRBJ1-2; TRBD1 agrees at 8 bases. This CDR3 has 13 residues. After removal of 6 bases from V and 8 bases from J, the junction contained 8 bases not matched to a gene. Germline-derived CDR1 and CDR2 are MDHEN and SYDVKM. In nucleotides, the CDR3 is TGTGCCAGCAGGCTGAGACAGGGGAAAGGCTACACCTTC. It translates to CASRLRQGKGYTF.

The V call is TRBV24-1, the J call TRBJ2-5; D is uncertain. The CDR3 consists of 16 residues. The V and J ends lost 0 bases and 1 base respectively, with 11 bases between them. Germline V gives CDR1 KGHDR, CDR2 SFDVKD. DNA for the CDR3: TGTGCCACCAGTGATTTGAGCCCCCAGGCCCAAGAGACCCAGTACTTC. As protein: CATSDLSPQAQETQYF.

This clone was counted a single time. The chain uses TRBV5-1 and TRBJ2-1, with 10 bases fitting TRBD1. V was pared by 3 bases and J by 6 bases, with 6 bases of the junction left unmatched. Germline CDR1 reads SGHRS; CDR2 reads YFSETQ. This CDR3 has 15 residues. In DNA, the CDR3 is TGCGCCAGCAGCTCGGGACAGGGGACCTTCAATGAGCAGTTCTTC. This gives the protein CASSSGQGTFNEQFF.

The rearrangement uses TRBV5-1 and TRBJ2-5, with 15 nucleotides matching TRBD2. Germline trimming cut 0 bases from V and 5 bases from J; bases unmatched to any gene: 5. The germline gives CDR1 SGHRS, CDR2 YFSETQ. The CDR3 consists of 17 residues. The CDR3: CASSLEGLAGGVETQYF. The CDR3 coding sequence is TGCGCCAGCAGCTTGGAGGGACTAGCGGGGGGCGTGGAGACCCAGTACTTC.

Details on this clone: This sequence may be a read error, since a much larger clone differs from it by one base. The chain uses TRBV6-5 and TRBJ1-2; unclear D gene. This CDR3 spans 13 amino acids. CDR1 and CDR2 (germline): MNHEY, SVGAGI. Trimming took off 2 bases at V and 4 bases at J, with 8 bases between the two ends. CDR3 residues: CASSYREGYGYTF. For the CDR3, the DNA is TGTGCCAGCAGTTACAGGGAGGGCTATGGCTACACCTTC.

This clone was counted a single time. The chain is built from TRBV3-1 (or the pseudogene TRBV3-2) and TRBJ1-6, with 7 bases identical to TRBD1. V was clipped by 0 bases and J by 7 bases; unmatched bases: 6. Germline-derived CDR1 and CDR2 are LGHDT and YNNKEL (reference sequence). The CDR3 loop spans 16 amino acids. CDR3 sequence: CASSQDWAGGNSPLHF. CDR3 bases: TGTGCCAGCAGCCAAGATTGGGCAGGGGGGAATTCACCCCTCCACTTT.

V is TRBV2 and J is TRBJ1-2, with no clear D. This CDR3 region has 13 residues. V was shortened by 4 bases and J by 4 bases, with 10 bases between the two germline ends. Germline V gene lookup returns CDR1 SNHLY and CDR2 FYNNEI. The CDR3 bases are TGTGCCAGCAGTGTAGAGAGAGGCTATGGCTACACCTTC. This translates into CASSVERGYGYTF. Based on the CDR3 plus reference TRBV2 and TRBJ1-2, the full variable domain is EPEVTQTPSHQVTQMGQEVILRCVPISNHLYFYWYRQILGQKVEFLVSFYNNEISEKSEIFDDQFSVERPDGSNFTLKIRSTKLEDSAMYFCASSVERGYGYTFGSGTRLTVV.

The chain combines TRBV9 with TRBJ1-2; TRBD1 aligns across 8 bases. The CDR3 has 18 residues. Germline V lookup: CDR1 SGDLS, CDR2 YYNGEE. V was pared by 5 bases and J by 4 bases, with 19 bases of the junction left unmatched. CDR3 nucleotide sequence: TGTGCCAGCAGTGGAGGGGGCGCCGGGCCCAGGGGGCTCTATGGCTACACCTTC. This translates into CASSGGGAGPRGLYGYTF.

The chain combines TRBV28 with TRBJ1-1, with D unclear. From germline, CDR1 is MDHEN and CDR2 SYDVKM. V lost 7 bases and J 2 bases, leaving 14 bases between the germline ends. CDR3 length: 14 amino acids. CDR3 sequence reads: CASIQPGLNTEAFF. In nucleotides, the CDR3 is TGTGCCAGCATTCAACCTGGCCTCAACACTGAAGCTTTCTTT.

The gene calls are TRBV29-1 and TRBJ2-7; D might be TRBD1 (6 bases). CDR1 and CDR2 from the germline V gene are SQVTM and ANQGSEA. V was pared by 6 bases and J by 4 bases, with 10 bases between. The CDR3 loop spans 11 amino acids. CDR3 sequence reads: CSVTQGYEQYF. CDR3 sequence (DNA): TGCAGCGTCACACAGGGATACGAGCAGTACTTC.

The chain couples TRBV12-2 to TRBJ2-5; no DNA check was done on the table's D call, TRBD2. TRBV12-2 is termed a pseudogene. This CDR3 is 15 amino acids long. Here the CDR3 DNA reads TGTGCAAGTCGCAAAGTGGAGTGGATCCAAGAGACCCAGTACTTC. Its translation: CASRKVEWIQETQYF.

This clone was picked up one time. A junction boundary mismatches the germline segment, possibly from a read error. This chain uses TRBV4-1 with TRBJ1-5; a possible D gene is TRBD1 (5 bases). The CDR3 is made up of 15 amino acids. Per germline, CDR1 MGHRA and CDR2 YSYEKL. The CDR3 DNA reads as TGCGCCAGCAGGGCCATCGGGGGAAGCAGTCAGCCCCAGCATTTT. Protein sequence: CASRAIGGSSQPQHF.